A single sample gave rise to the 13 T cell receptor beta chains below, sequenced in a study of blood T cell repertoires in COVID-19. Produced via immunoSEQ multiplex PCR; TCRdb's table is partial and in-frame only. Found here are around 200,000 clones, approximately 87% of them singletons; the top ten hold 0.88%. Sequencing was carried out using peripheral blood. These receptors all stem from a woman aged 18 to 35 who had recovered from COVID-19.

The chain couples TRBV7-9 to TRBJ1-2; D gene unclear. The CDR3 covers 16 residues. The V and J ends lost 2 bases and 0 bases respectively, with 13 bases between them. CDR1 SEHNR and CDR2 FQNEAQ come from the germline V gene (reference sequence). CDR3 in amino acids: CASSLSQISANYGYTF. The CDR3 nucleotides read TGTGCCAGCAGCTTATCCCAGATCTCCGCTAACTATGGCTACACCTTC.

This rearrangement joins TRBV29-1 to TRBJ1-5, with D maybe TRBD1 (6 bases). The germline V gene has CDR1 SQVTM and CDR2 ANQGSEA. The CDR3 runs 13 residues. V gave up 6 bases and J gave up 2 bases, with 11 bases separating them. Here the CDR3 reads CSVKQGGNQPQHF. CDR3 sequence (DNA): TGCAGCGTCAAACAGGGAGGCAATCAGCCCCAGCATTTT.

The V and J genes are TRBV7-2 and TRBJ2-3; TRBD2 might be the D (7 bases). V lost 5 bases to trimming and J lost 5 bases, with 17 bases between them. Germline lookup yields CDR1 SGHTA and CDR2 FQGNSA. CDR3 size: 15 residues. The DNA for the CDR3 is TGTGCCAGCAGCCTGGGAGGGGGGGTTCAAGATACGCAGTATTTT. The encoded protein is CASSLGGGVQDTQYF.

This clone has just one count. CDR3 region: CASTELAGGHNEQFF. The CDR3 DNA reads as TGTGCCAGCACTGAGCTAGCGGGAGGTCACAATGAGCAGTTCTTC. The rearrangement uses TRBV9 and TRBJ2-1, with 11 bases that match TRBD2. Germline assignment: CDR1 SGDLS and CDR2 YYNGEE. The CDR3 extends over 15 amino acids. V was clipped by 6 bases and J by 5 bases; unmatched bases: 7. Filled out from reference TRBV9 and TRBJ2-1, the complete variable domain reads DSGVTQTPKHLITATGQRVTLRCSPRSGDLSVYWYQQSLDQGLQFLIQYYNGEERAKGNILERFSAQQFPDLHSELNLSSLELGDSALYFCASTELAGGHNEQFFGPGTRLTVL.

The chain employs TRBV18 and TRBJ1-3; 8 bases are a match to TRBD1. CDR1 KGHSH and CDR2 LQKENI come from the germline V gene. The CDR3 contains 16 residues. Trimming at V came to 2 bases and at J to 0 bases, leaving 3 bases not matched to a gene. The chain's CDR3 is CASSPFGTGSGNTIYF. For the CDR3, the DNA is TGTGCCAGCTCACCATTCGGGACAGGCTCTGGAAACACCATATATTTT.

The chain couples TRBV11-2 to TRBJ2-2, with 7 bases fitting TRBD1. The CDR3 is made up of 18 amino acids. Germline V gene data show CDR1 as SGHAT and CDR2 as FQNNGV. Unmatched junction bases numbered 15, after V lost 3 bases and J lost 5 bases. CDR3 residues: CASSFPRGPGGLTGELFF. The CDR3 DNA is TGTGCCAGCAGCTTCCCTCGTGGGCCAGGGGGTTTAACCGGGGAGCTGTTTTTT.

The V gene is TRBV6-5, the J gene TRBJ2-5; 10 nucleotides match TRBD2. The germline gives CDR1 MNHEY, CDR2 SVGAGI. The CDR3 runs to 16 residues. After removal of 0 bases from V and 7 bases from J, the junction contained 8 bases not matched to a gene. Here the CDR3 reads CASSYSASGRRGTQYF. CDR3 bases: TGTGCCAGCAGTTACTCAGCTAGCGGGAGAAGGGGGACCCAGTACTTC.

V usage is TRBV4-1 and J usage is TRBJ1-4, with TRBD1 as a possible D gene (5 bases). V was clipped by 1 base and J by 7 bases, with 10 bases between them. Germline V gene data show CDR1 as MGHRA and CDR2 as YSYEKL. The CDR3 spans 14 residues. The CDR3: CASSQGQGGEKLFF. The DNA of the CDR3 is TGCGCCAGCAGCCAAGGCCAGGGCGGTGAAAAACTGTTTTTT.

The chain employs TRBV7-9 and TRBJ2-1, with 7 bases matching TRBD1. Unmatched junction bases numbered 5, after V lost 5 bases and J lost 10 bases. There are 12 residues in the CDR3. CDR1 and CDR2 (germline): SEHNR, FQNEAQ (reference sequence). The DNA of the CDR3 is TGTGCCAGCAGCCAAGGGACAGTGGAGCAGTTCTTC. As protein: CASSQGTVEQFF.

V gene TRBV24-1 combines with J gene TRBJ2-1; 12 positions agree with TRBD2. Germline assignment: CDR1 KGHDR and CDR2 SFDVKD. Germline trimming cut 4 bases from V and 0 bases from J; bases unmatched to any gene: 9. The CDR3 is 19 residues long. For the CDR3, the DNA is TGTGCCACCAGTGACCCTAGCGGGAGGGCCAGAAGCTCCTACAATGAGCAGTTCTTC. Its translation is CATSDPSGRARSSYNEQFF.

Turning to this clone: This sample includes further DNA sequences coding for the same CDR3. The chain is built from TRBV7-9 and TRBJ2-2, with 10 bases identical to TRBD2. The ends lost 1 base at V and 3 bases at J; junction bases unmatched: 2. The germline V gene encodes CDR1 SEHNR and CDR2 FQNEAQ (reference sequence). This CDR3 has 16 residues. The CDR3 protein is CASSLGLAGDTGELFF. For the CDR3, the DNA is TGTGCCAGCAGCTTAGGGCTAGCGGGGGACACCGGGGAGCTGTTTTTT.

With respect to this clone: Sequence at one end of the junction differs from germline and may be a read error. Distinct nucleotide sequences in the sample also encode this CDR3. V usage is TRBV27 and J usage is TRBJ2-4; D might be TRBD1 (6 bases). The CDR3 has 18 residues. The germline V gene encodes CDR1 MNHEY and CDR2 SMNVEV (reference sequence). CDR3: CASSLLFRQGSSKNIQYF. The DNA for the CDR3 is TGTGCTAGCAGTTTATTGTTCCGGCAGGGGAGTTCCAAAAACATTCAGTACTTC.

The chain uses TRBV6-2 or TRBV6-3 and TRBJ2-3, with a weak D call TRBD2 (5 bases). V dropped 6 bases and J dropped 6 bases, with 19 bases sitting between them. The CDR3 loop spans 15 amino acids. Per the germline V gene, CDR1 is MNHEY and CDR2 is SVGEGT. The CDR3 loop is CASSTVETSADTQYF. In DNA form, the CDR3 reads TGTGCCAGCAGCACCGTTGAAACTAGTGCGGATACGCAGTATTTT.